A single sample is the source of the 24 T cell receptor beta chains below, sequenced in a study of T-cell reconstitution after alpha-beta-depleted transplantation in children. During its preparation, the TCRbeta library received unique molecular identifiers. TCRdb re-derived calls from the PCR reads in MiXCR, one entry per CDR3 protein. Here the sample spans approximately 130,000 distinct CDR3 sequences, 8.5% to 10% being singletons. The sample was PBMCs, mostly from graft donor cells, taken 180 days after TCRalphabeta/CD19-depleted stem cell transplant. All receptors come from a girl under three years old who had a stem cell transplant for combined immunodeficiency, so the T cells may come from the graft donor.

The chain couples TRBV6-1 to TRBJ1-1; D unclear. Per germline, CDR1 MNHNS and CDR2 SASEGT. The CDR3 totals 12 residues. V was cut by 7 bases and J by 5 bases, with 11 bases left in between. This CDR3 reads CASTLGSTEAFF. CDR3 bases: TGTGCCAGCACCCTCGGTAGTACTGAAGCTTTCTTT.

For this clonotype: An end of the junction does not agree with germline; a read error may underlie this. This chain links TRBV19 with TRBJ2-5, with D perhaps matching TRBD2 (6 bases). CDR1 LNHDA and CDR2 SQIVND come from the germline V gene (reference sequence). CDR3 length equals 11 residues. Written as DNA, the CDR3 is TGTGCCAGTAGGGGCGGGGAGACCAAGTACTTC. This codes for CASRGGETKYF. Combining the CDR3 with reference TRBV19 and TRBJ2-5 gives the whole variable domain DGGITQSPKYLFRKEGQNVTLSCEQNLNHDAMYWYRQDPGQGLRLIYYSQIVNDFQKGDIAEGYSVSREKKESFPLTVTSAQKNPTAFYLCASRGGETKYFGPGTRLLVL.

The V call is TRBV7-2, the J call TRBJ1-4; unclear D gene. V was cut by 1 base and J by 5 bases, with 8 bases left in between. The length of the CDR3 is 14 residues. CDR1 and CDR2 (germline): SGHTA, FQGNSA. This CDR3 is CASSLVRGNEKLFF. The CDR3 DNA is TGTGCCAGCAGCTTAGTGCGGGGAAATGAAAAACTGTTTTTT.

The V and J genes are TRBV28 and TRBJ2-3; no clear D gene. V was clipped by 3 bases and J by 4 bases, with 5 bases between them. Looked up from germline, CDR1 is MDHEN and CDR2 is SYDVKM. The CDR3 contains 12 residues. This chain's CDR3 is CASSFPPDTQYF. The CDR3 DNA is TGTGCCAGCAGTTTCCCCCCAGATACGCAGTATTTT.

The chain carries TRBV30 and TRBJ2-3, with D maybe TRBD2 (5 bases). The germline V and J ends were trimmed by 1 base and 4 bases, with 15 bases remaining between them. Germline loops: CDR1 GTSNPN, CDR2 SVGIG (reference sequence). This CDR3 contains 15 residues. Here the CDR3 DNA reads TGTGCCTGGAGTGATATGGTCAAGGAGGCAGATACGCAGTATTTT. Translation gives CAWSDMVKEADTQYF.

This clonotype was seen only a few times. Here the CDR3 DNA reads TGCAGCGCGGAGGGGAGTGGAAACATTCAGTACTTC. Translated, it gives CSAEGSGNIQYF. The genes are TRBV29-1 and TRBJ2-4; D is perhaps TRBD2 (6 bases). Trimming shortened V by 7 bases and J by 6 bases, and 13 bases separated the two germline ends. Germline loops: CDR1 SQVTM, CDR2 ANQGSEA. The CDR3 loop spans 12 amino acids.

V is TRBV5-5 and J is TRBJ2-1; D not certain. Trimming shortened V by 4 bases and J by 0 bases, and 11 bases separated the two germline ends. Looked up from germline, CDR1 is SGHKS and CDR2 is YYEKEE (reference sequence). This CDR3 contains 15 residues. The CDR3 coding sequence is TGTGCCAGCAGCCCGCCCCAGAACTCCTACAATGAGCAGTTCTTC. Amino acids: CASSPPQNSYNEQFF.

The gene calls are TRBV5-1 and TRBJ1-5, with D perhaps matching TRBD1 (5 bases). The CDR3 extends over 19 amino acids. Germline loops: CDR1 SGHRS, CDR2 YFSETQ. The V end lost 0 bases, the J end lost 1 base, and 20 bases lay between the germline ends. The CDR3 DNA sequence: TGCGCCAGCAGCTTGGACCCGCAGGGTCCCTATAGGAGCAATCAGCCCCAGCATTTT. This codes for CASSLDPQGPYRSNQPQHF.

The chain couples TRBV11-3 to TRBJ2-2; tentative D call: TRBD2 (5 bases). The CDR3 contains 17 residues. CDR1 is SGHNT and CDR2 is YENEEA in the germline V gene. The V end lost 1 base, the J end lost 4 bases, and 16 bases lay between the germline ends. The CDR3 here is CASSLGLWRALTGELFF. The CDR3 DNA is TGTGCCAGCAGCTTAGGCCTCTGGCGGGCCCTCACCGGGGAGCTGTTTTTT. Full variable domain (outside the CDR3, taken from reference TRBV11-3 and TRBJ2-2): EAGVVQSPRYKIIEKKQPVAFWCNPISGHNTLYWYLQNLGQGPELLIRYENEEAVDDSQLPKDRFSAERLKGVDSTLKIQPAELGDSAVYLCASSLGLWRALTGELFFGEGSRLTVL.

The chain is built from TRBV20-1 and TRBJ2-5; D is uncertain. From germline, CDR1 is DFQATT and CDR2 SNEGSKA (reference sequence). The V gene lost 6 bases and the J gene lost 4 bases, with 15 bases spanning the gap. CDR3 length: 13 residues. The CDR3 DNA reads as TGCAGTGCCACCGGTTCCGGGCGAGAGACCCAGTACTTC. This encodes CSATGSGRETQYF.

In its sample, this clonotype was seen a few times. The rearrangement joins TRBV20-1 to TRBJ1-1; D not resolved. Germline loops: CDR1 DFQATT, CDR2 SNEGSKA (reference sequence). This CDR3 contains 18 residues. With 0 bases removed from V and 5 bases from J, the gap between germline ends came to 25 bases. CDR3 coding DNA: TGCAGTGCTAGAGATCTCGGCCGAGGAGGCCCTAAACAAACTGAAGCTTTCTTT. It yields the protein CSARDLGRGGPKQTEAFF.

V and J are TRBV10-3 and TRBJ1-4, with 9 bases matching TRBD1. The V gene end was trimmed by 10 bases and the J gene end by 3 bases; junction bases not matched to a gene: 3. CDR3 size: 13 residues. Germline V gene data show CDR1 as ENHRY and CDR2 as SYGVKD. The CDR3 region is CATRQGANEKLFF. The CDR3 DNA is TGTGCCACCAGACAGGGGGCTAATGAAAAACTGTTTTTT.

V is TRBV20-1 and J is TRBJ2-5; D might be TRBD2 (6 bases). Germline lookup yields CDR1 DFQATT and CDR2 SNEGSKA (reference sequence). V was trimmed by 5 bases and J by 4 bases, leaving 17 bases between them. The CDR3 is 14 residues long. The CDR3 loop reads CSAAPGRGTETQYF. The CDR3 DNA is TGCAGTGCTGCCCCCGGGCGGGGCACAGAGACCCAGTACTTC.

Of note for this clonotype: An end of the junction differs from the germline gene, which may be a read error. The chain employs TRBV12-3 or TRBV12-4 and TRBJ2-3; no clear D gene. This CDR3 is built from 16 residues. DNA for the CDR3: TGTACCAGCAGTTTCGCTTTCCGGGCCGGCACAGATACGCAGTATTTT. Protein sequence: CTSSFAFRAGTDTQYF.

The V gene is TRBV29-1, the J gene TRBJ2-7; 8 bases fit TRBD1. V shed 6 bases and J 2 bases; nucleotides not matched to a gene: 6. This CDR3 has 13 amino acids. Germline V lookup: CDR1 SQVTM, CDR2 ANQGSEA. CDR3 sequence (DNA): TGCAGCGTGGGTAAGGGACAGGCCTACGAGCAGTACTTC. Encoded protein: CSVGKGQAYEQYF.

This chain links TRBV5-1 with TRBJ2-2; D gene unclear. The germline V and J ends were trimmed by 0 bases and 3 bases, with 6 bases remaining between them. Germline V lookup: CDR1 SGHRS, CDR2 YFSETQ. This CDR3 spans 14 amino acids. The CDR3 sequence is CASSLGQDTGELFF. CDR3 DNA: TGCGCCAGCAGCTTGGGGCAGGACACCGGGGAGCTGTTTTTT.

The rearrangement links TRBV20-1 to TRBJ1-6; D gene uncertain. Germline lookup yields CDR1 DFQATT and CDR2 SNEGSKA (reference sequence). Trimming took off 3 bases at V and 9 bases at J, with 12 bases between the two ends. The CDR3 contains 13 residues. In DNA, the CDR3 is TGCAGTGCTAGGCGGGGAGTCGGTTCACCCCTCCACTTT. Protein: CSARRGVGSPLHF.

This clonotype was counted ten times or more. J is TRBJ2-1 and V is TRBV20-1; D not resolved. The CDR3 extends over 12 amino acids. Trimming cost V 3 bases and J 0 bases, with 3 bases left between them. Germline V lookup: CDR1 DFQATT, CDR2 SNEGSKA (reference sequence). CDR3 in amino acids: CSASFSYNEQFF. For the CDR3, the DNA is TGCAGTGCTAGCTTCTCCTACAATGAGCAGTTCTTC.

The chain uses TRBV5-6 and TRBJ2-7; no firm D call. Deletions cut 1 base from V and 1 base from J, with 6 bases between. The CDR3 loop spans 13 amino acids. The germline gives CDR1 SGHDT, CDR2 YYEEEE. CDR3 coding DNA: TGTGCCAGCAGCTTGTATCTATCCTACGAGCAGTACTTC. Its translation: CASSLYLSYEQYF.

This clonotype was seen only a few times. The rearrangement joins TRBV29-1 to TRBJ2-7; 11 nucleotides line up with TRBD2. This CDR3 is 13 amino acids long. The V segment lost 6 bases and the J segment 5 bases; nucleotides outside the gene matches: 6. The germline gives CDR1 SQVTM, CDR2 ANQGSEA. The CDR3 is CSVESGLADEQYF. The CDR3 nucleotides read TGCAGCGTGGAGTCGGGACTAGCGGACGAGCAGTACTTC.

This clonotype was observed many times. The chain joins TRBV5-1 to TRBJ1-2; D call uncertain. With 0 bases removed from V and 0 bases from J, the gap between germline ends came to 6 bases. In germline, CDR1 is SGHRS, CDR2 YFSETQ. This CDR3 is 14 amino acids long. The CDR3 reads CASSLETANYGYTF. CDR3 bases: TGCGCCAGCAGCTTGGAGACTGCTAACTATGGCTACACCTTC.

J is TRBJ2-1 and V is TRBV10-3; maybe TRBD2 (6 bases). The CDR3 loop spans 13 amino acids. V was trimmed by 0 bases and J by 12 bases, leaving 12 bases between them. Germline V gene data show CDR1 as ENHRY and CDR2 as SYGVKD. The CDR3 bases are TGTGCCATCAGTGAGTCGTCCCCGGGACTGCAGTTCTTC. It codes for CAISESSPGLQFF.

The rearrangement uses TRBV7-8 and TRBJ2-1; a possible D gene is TRBD1 (7 bases). V was pared by 5 bases and J by 11 bases, with 25 bases between. Looked up from germline, CDR1 is SGHVS and CDR2 is FQNEAQ. The CDR3 is 16 amino acids. The CDR3 nucleotides are TGTGCCAGCAGCCCTCTTACCGGACAGGCGGGGAGCCAGCAGTTCTTC. This gives the protein CASSPLTGQAGSQQFF.

The chain recombines TRBV29-1 with TRBJ2-7; D gene uncertain. The V gene lost 0 bases and the J gene lost 6 bases, with 9 bases spanning the gap. The CDR3 totals 12 residues. Germline CDR1 SQVTM, CDR2 ANQGSEA. The CDR3 sequence is CSVEDVDTEQYF. The CDR3 DNA sequence: TGCAGCGTTGAAGACGTTGACACCGAGCAGTACTTC.